These 20 T cell receptor beta chains originate from one sample sequenced in a study of CXCR3-negative and CXCR3-positive naive CD8 T cells. Study-wide points: TRB CDR3 hydrophobicity was greater in CXCR3-positive naive cells than in CXCR3-negative naive cells.

The antigens these receptors bind are not known. UMI-labeled 5' RACE TRB cDNA libraries were prepared from the cells. Reanalyzing the 5' RACE reads, TCRdb keeps one entry per CDR3 protein, without DNA. This sample's table has some 53,000 distinct CDR3 sequences. Sequencing was done on a sample of naive CXCR3+ CD8+ T cells from blood. Subset of the sample: CD45RO-CCR7+CD27+CD95- naive CD8+ T cells expressing CXCR3 (TNR3+). The source of these receptors is a human donor in good health. Some clones in this sample may be carry-over from other donors' samples.

The CDR3 here is CASSPGGQGYEQYF. The gene calls are TRBV5-1 and TRBJ2-7; TCRdb names TRBD1, which stays unverified in the absence of DNA. CDR1 is SGHRS, CDR2 YFSETQ, per germline. The CDR3 is 14 amino acids.

This sequence joins TRBV4-3 and TRBJ1-1. The CDR3 covers 14 residues. Germline CDR1 reads LGHNA; CDR2 reads YSLEER. The CDR3 is CASSQTGPNTEAFF.

The chain combines TRBV6-5 with TRBJ2-5; TCRdb selects TRBD1, and the lack of DNA leaves this call unchecked. Germline CDR1 MNHEY, CDR2 SVGAGI. The CDR3 has 14 residues. The CDR3 here is CASSYGGTPGTQYF.

The chain is built from TRBV6-6 and TRBJ2-1. This CDR3 is built from 16 residues. Germline V lookup: CDR1 MNHNY, CDR2 SVGAGI (reference sequence). CDR3 protein: CASSYSSRGSYNEQFF.

The chain is built from TRBV5-6 and TRBJ2-3; TCRdb's D call of TRBD1 is untestable without DNA. Germline-derived CDR1 and CDR2 are SGHDT and YYEEEE. CDR3 size: 16 residues. CDR3 sequence reads: CASSLARGGSTDTQYF.

The rearrangement links TRBV18 to TRBJ1-5. The CDR3 covers 14 residues. Germline-derived CDR1 and CDR2 are KGHSH and LQKENI. CDR3 sequence: CASSPRGPNQPQHF.

The chain uses TRBV11-1 and TRBJ2-7; TCRdb proposes TRBD1, but this gene call is untestable without DNA. The germline V gene has CDR1 SGHAT and CDR2 FQDESV (reference sequence). The CDR3 contains 12 residues. CDR3 residues: CASSFYRDKPYF.

The chain links TRBV6-5 to TRBJ2-1; TCRdb proposes TRBD2, but this gene call is untestable without DNA. The CDR3 length is 17 residues. Germline lookup yields CDR1 MNHEY and CDR2 SVGAGI. CDR3: CASSYSTLAGEVNEQFF.

J is TRBJ2-3 and V is TRBV7-2; absent DNA, TCRdb's TRBD1 call cannot be checked. CDR3 length equals 12 residues. CDR1 SGHTA and CDR2 FQGNSA come from the germline V gene. The CDR3 sequence: CASRSGVDAQYF.

The chain recombines TRBV5-1 with TRBJ2-7. The CDR3 consists of 12 residues. Germline V CDR1 and CDR2: SGHRS, YFSETQ. CDR3 sequence: CAGSLEGYEQYF.

The chain recombines TRBV21-1 with TRBJ2-3; lacking DNA, the TRBD1 call made by TCRdb goes unchecked. TRBV21-1 is a known pseudogene. This CDR3 comprises 18 residues. This CDR3 reads CASSKVSGQGVSTDTQYF.

This chain connects TRBV6-6 to TRBJ2-5; TCRdb designates TRBD1, a call that cannot be tested without DNA. CDR3 length: 15 amino acids. Looked up from germline, CDR1 is MNHNY and CDR2 is SVGAGI (reference sequence). CDR3 protein: CASSSLARAGETQYF.

V is TRBV29-1 and J is TRBJ2-3; TCRdb reports TRBD1, a call that lacks DNA to check it against. Per the germline V gene, CDR1 is SQVTM and CDR2 is ANQGSEA. The CDR3 has 14 residues. CDR3 amino acids: CSVDGTVESVTQYF.

The chain links TRBV28 to TRBJ2-3; TCRdb outputs TRBD2, but without DNA this stays unchecked. The CDR3 has 15 residues. Germline V gene data show CDR1 as MDHEN and CDR2 as SYDVKM. This chain's CDR3 is CASSFSVGDTDTQYF.

The rearrangement links TRBV11-1 to TRBJ2-3; the D call from TCRdb, TRBD2, cannot be confirmed without DNA. This CDR3 has 16 amino acids. Germline CDR1 SGHAT, CDR2 FQDESV (reference sequence). CDR3 loop: CASSFRDLAYADTQYF.

V gene TRBV2 combines with J gene TRBJ2-3; TCRdb's D gene call, TRBD2, goes unchecked for lack of DNA. CDR1 is SNHLY, CDR2 FYNNEI, per germline. The CDR3 spans 15 residues. The CDR3 sequence is CASSEEGARTDTQYF.

The chain recombines TRBV12-3 or TRBV12-4 with TRBJ2-1. The CDR3 consists of 15 residues. The CDR3 sequence is CASSFPTQGYNEQFF.

This chain joins TRBV7-9 and TRBJ2-1; TCRdb lists TRBD1, though no DNA is available to test this call. Germline CDR1 SEHNR, CDR2 FQNEAQ (reference sequence). This CDR3 is built from 17 residues. The CDR3 here is CASNPRDRGIPYNEQFF.

The chain uses TRBV7-2 and TRBJ1-1; there is no DNA to check the TCRdb D call of TRBD1. The CDR3 totals 15 residues. Germline V gene sequence: CDR1 SGHTA, CDR2 FQGNSA. CDR3 sequence: CASSQWVTPGTEAFF.

The chain combines TRBV27 with TRBJ2-1; TCRdb lists TRBD2, though no DNA is available to test this call. This CDR3 has 15 residues. Germline V gives CDR1 MNHEY, CDR2 SMNVEV (reference sequence). CDR3 in amino acids: CASGLAGGLMNEQFF.